One and the same sample provided the 25 T cell receptor beta chains below, sequenced in a study of blood T cell repertoires in COVID-19 (TCRdb year 2020). Libraries were prepared through the immunoSEQ multiplex PCR assay. Not all clones reach the TCRdb copy of this immuneACCESS table, which keeps in-frame sequences only. Checked studies attribute under half of the gap to unresolved V genes and leave the rest unexplained. The sample data list about 350,000 clones, and about 86% of these were observed just once. The leading ten clones occupy under 8.5% of the sample. Sequencing was carried out using peripheral blood. All receptors come from a woman aged 55-75 years with COVID-19, enrolled during active disease.

The rearrangement joins TRBV7-9 to TRBJ2-3, with a possible D match to TRBD1 (6 bases). The germline gives CDR1 SEHNR, CDR2 FQNEAQ (reference sequence). This CDR3 has 14 amino acids. V was clipped by 11 bases and J by 2 bases, with 17 bases between them. The CDR3 nucleotides are TGTGCCGAGCAGGGAGACAGGTACACAGATACGCAGTATTTT. Translated: CAEQGDRYTDTQYF.

The J gene is TRBJ1-2, the V gene TRBV9; tentatively, D is TRBD1 (5 bases). The CDR3 sequence is 14 residues long. Germline V lookup: CDR1 SGDLS, CDR2 YYNGEE. Trimming pared 3 bases from V and 6 bases from J, leaving 15 bases between. The chain's CDR3 is CASSDSLGGNGYTF. As DNA, the CDR3 is TGTGCCAGCAGCGACTCACTGGGGGGTAATGGCTACACCTTC.

The CDR3 loop is CASGRTGAQQETQYF. DNA of the CDR3: TGTGCTAGTGGACGGACAGGGGCCCAGCAAGAGACCCAGTACTTC. The chain is built from TRBV12-5 and TRBJ2-5, with TRBD1 matching over 9 bases. This CDR3 has 15 residues. Losses at the gene ends were 6 bases for V and 2 bases for J; bases not matched to a gene: 7. Germline CDR1 and CDR2: LGHNT and FRNRAP.

This chain uses TRBV5-1 with TRBJ2-2; D gene uncertain. With 1 base removed from V and 2 bases from J, the gap between germline ends came to 6 bases. There are 14 residues in the CDR3. Germline lookup yields CDR1 SGHRS and CDR2 YFSETQ. The CDR3 is CASSLILNTGELFF. CDR3 DNA sequence: TGCGCCAGCAGCTTGATTCTTAACACCGGGGAGCTGTTTTTT.

The chain carries TRBV11-1 and TRBJ1-2; D uncertain. In germline, CDR1 is SGHAT, CDR2 FQDESV (reference sequence). With 6 bases removed from V and 5 bases from J, the gap between germline ends came to 16 bases. The CDR3 contains 14 residues. CDR3 in DNA: TGTGCCAGCAGTCCAGGCGGGGTCCTTTATGGCTACACCTTC. Protein: CASSPGGVLYGYTF.

The chain couples TRBV9 to TRBJ1-2, with TRBD1 identical over 9 bases. The CDR3 is made up of 15 amino acids. Germline V gene data show CDR1 as SGDLS and CDR2 as YYNGEE. V gave up 4 bases and J gave up 6 bases; unmatched junction bases: 10. Here the CDR3 DNA reads TGTGCCAGCAGCCAACGACAGGGGGTAGGGGATGGCTACACCTTC. It specifies CASSQRQGVGDGYTF.

The rearrangement links TRBV9 to TRBJ1-5, with TRBD1 identical over 7 bases. This CDR3 is built from 16 residues. After removal of 4 bases from V and 5 bases from J, the junction contained 12 bases not matched to a gene. Looked up from germline, CDR1 is SGDLS and CDR2 is YYNGEE. As DNA, the CDR3 is TGTGCCAGCAGCCCCGGGACAGTCCCTCTCGATCAGCCCCAGCATTTT. Residues: CASSPGTVPLDQPQHF.

The chain carries TRBV4-1 and TRBJ2-1, with 11 bases fitting TRBD2. After removal of 4 bases from V and 5 bases from J, the junction contained 4 bases not matched to a gene. In germline, CDR1 is MGHRA, CDR2 YSYEKL. The CDR3 loop spans 15 amino acids. The DNA for the CDR3 is TGCGCCAGCAGCCTCCTGGGACTAGCGGACAATGAGCAGTTCTTC. Protein: CASSLLGLADNEQFF.

V gene TRBV10-3 combines with J gene TRBJ1-4; perhaps TRBD1 as D (5 bases). CDR1 and CDR2 (germline): ENHRY, SYGVKD. V was cut by 6 bases and J by 0 bases, with 8 bases left in between. The CDR3 loop spans 14 amino acids. The CDR3 sequence is CAIRGGTTNEKLFF. The DNA of the CDR3 is TGTGCCATCAGGGGGGGAACAACTAATGAAAAACTGTTTTTT.

This clone has a handful of counts. CDR3 loop: CASSLQGTTNEKLFF. The CDR3 region has the DNA TGTGCCAGCAGCTTGCAGGGAACAACTAATGAAAAACTGTTTTTT. This rearrangement joins TRBV5-6 to TRBJ1-4; TRBD1 might be the D (5 bases). Germline CDR1 and CDR2: SGHDT and YYEEEE. This CDR3 is 15 amino acids long. Trimming pared 1 base from V and 0 bases from J, leaving 7 bases between.

This clone was seen once. The chain carries TRBV7-8 and TRBJ1-1; D not certain. The V and J ends lost 1 base and 4 bases respectively, with 10 bases between them. Germline V gives CDR1 SGHVS, CDR2 FQNEAQ. The CDR3 covers 14 residues. This chain's CDR3 is CASSLGSSSTEAFF. For the CDR3, the DNA is TGTGCCAGCAGCTTAGGTAGTAGTTCCACTGAAGCTTTCTTT.

This chain connects TRBV7-2 to TRBJ2-2, with D possibly being TRBD1 (5 bases). The CDR3 sequence is 16 residues long. V lost 5 bases, J lost 7 bases, and 20 bases lay in between. CDR1 and CDR2 from the germline V gene are SGHTA and FQGNSA. The CDR3 protein is CASSGAPGFNVGELFF. The CDR3 DNA reads TGTGCCAGCAGCGGGGCCCCAGGGTTCAACGTCGGGGAGCTGTTTTTT.

The rearrangement uses TRBV19 and TRBJ1-2; perhaps TRBD1 as D (5 bases). CDR3 length: 13 residues. The V end was cut by 3 bases, the J end by 8 bases, with 13 bases between. Per the germline V gene, CDR1 is LNHDA and CDR2 is SQIVND (reference sequence). The CDR3 loop reads CASSIGGTSGYTF. DNA for the CDR3: TGTGCCAGTAGTATTGGCGGGACGAGCGGCTACACCTTC.

The V gene is TRBV7-8, the J gene TRBJ2-1, with 11 bases fitting TRBD2. The junction had 6 bases not matched to a gene; V was cut back by 4 bases and J by 4 bases. This CDR3 is built from 16 residues. Per germline, CDR1 SGHVS and CDR2 FQNEAQ. CDR3 residues: CASSSLTSGEYNEQFF. CDR3 nucleotide sequence: TGTGCCAGCAGCTCACTGACTAGCGGGGAGTACAATGAGCAGTTCTTC.

The sample holds a few counts of this clone. The chain has TRBV11-2 and TRBJ2-1; D remains ambiguous. Germline V gene sequence: CDR1 SGHAT, CDR2 FQNNGV. V lost 1 base and J lost 3, with 10 bases in between. The CDR3 loop spans 15 amino acids. The CDR3, as DNA: TGTGCCAGCAGCTTAGTTGCCAGAAACTACAATGAGCAGTTCTTC. Its translation is CASSLVARNYNEQFF. Based on the CDR3 plus reference TRBV11-2 and TRBJ2-1, the full variable domain is EAGVAQSPRYKIIEKRQSVAFWCNPISGHATLYWYQQILGQGPKLLIQFQNNGVVDDSQLPKDRFSAERLKGVDSTLKIQPAKLEDSAVYLCASSLVARNYNEQFFGPGTRLTVL.

The table lists this clone with a few counts. The genes are TRBV11-1 and TRBJ2-5; 10 bases agree with TRBD1. The CDR3 sequence is 14 residues long. The J segment lost 5 bases and the V segment lost 5 bases, leaving 5 bases of the junction unmatched. In germline, CDR1 is SGHAT, CDR2 FQDESV (reference sequence). The CDR3 nucleotides are TGTGCCAGCAGCCCAGAGGGACAGGGGGAGACCCAGTACTTC. Translating it yields CASSPEGQGETQYF.

The chain has TRBV18 and TRBJ2-5; TRBD2 agrees at 10 bases. Germline V gene data show CDR1 as KGHSH and CDR2 as LQKENI. The V gene end was trimmed by 6 bases and the J gene end by 5 bases; junction bases not matched to a gene: 12. The CDR3 covers 16 residues. The CDR3 reads CASSLWTSGRRETQYF. CDR3 nucleotide sequence: TGTGCCAGCTCTCTCTGGACTAGCGGCCGACGCGAGACCCAGTACTTC.

The genes are TRBV6-5 and TRBJ2-7, with D hard to call. Per germline, CDR1 MNHEY and CDR2 SVGAGI. This CDR3 region has 13 residues. Trimming took 5 bases from V and 5 from J, leaving 13 bases between them. CDR3 nucleotide sequence: TGTGCCAGCAGTCCTACGCGGAAGGACGAGCAGTACTTC. Translating gives CASSPTRKDEQYF.

The chain uses TRBV25-1 and TRBJ1-1; 11 nucleotides line up with TRBD1. CDR3 size: 17 residues. The germline V gene has CDR1 MGHDK and CDR2 SYGVNS. V shed 0 bases, J shed 2 bases, and the junction held 5 bases outside the gene matches. DNA for the CDR3: TGTGCCAGCAGTGAATATCGGACAGGGGGCCGAAACACTGAAGCTTTCTTT. Protein product: CASSEYRTGGRNTEAFF. Full variable domain (missing parts from reference TRBV25-1 and TRBJ1-1): EADIYQTPRYLVIGTGKKITLECSQTMGHDKMYWYQQDPGMELHLIHYSYGVNSTEKGDLSSESTVSRIRTEHFPLTLESARPSHTSQYLCASSEYRTGGRNTEAFFGQGTRLTVV.

This chain links TRBV27 with TRBJ2-1; 9 nucleotides match TRBD1. The germline CDR1 and CDR2 sequences are MNHEY and SMNVEV (reference sequence). V was clipped by 8 bases and J by 2 bases; unmatched bases: 1. The CDR3 contains 13 residues. CDR3 coding DNA: TGTGCCAGCTACAGGGGGCCCTACAATGAGCAGTTCTTC. Its translation is CASYRGPYNEQFF.

V usage is TRBV7-6 and J usage is TRBJ2-2, with 10 bases lining up with TRBD1. The ends lost 5 bases at V and 6 bases at J; junction bases unmatched: 6. The CDR3 consists of 15 residues. Germline V gene lookup returns CDR1 SGHVS and CDR2 FNYEAQ. The chain's CDR3 is CASSVRTGGAGELFF. In DNA form, the CDR3 reads TGTGCCAGCAGCGTACGGACAGGGGGTGCCGGGGAGCTGTTTTTT.

The rearrangement joins TRBV7-9 to TRBJ2-2, with a possible D match to TRBD1 (6 bases). This CDR3 contains 15 residues. Germline V gene sequence: CDR1 SEHNR, CDR2 FQNEAQ (reference sequence). With 5 bases removed from V and 7 bases from J, the gap between germline ends came to 17 bases. CDR3 nucleotide sequence: TGTGCCAGCAGCCCTCGGGCAGGGGATGTCGGGGAGCTGTTTTTT. It yields the protein CASSPRAGDVGELFF.

This sequence joins TRBV3-1 (or the pseudogene TRBV3-2) and TRBJ1-5; possible D gene TRBD1, 6 bases. Between the trimmed V and J ends, which lost 0 bases and 0 bases, there was a span of 15 bases. There are 18 residues in the CDR3. The germline V gene has CDR1 LGHDT and CDR2 YNNKEL (reference sequence). The CDR3 sequence: CASSQDNFDRSSNQPQHF. CDR3 nucleotides: TGTGCCAGCAGCCAAGATAATTTTGACAGGTCTAGCAATCAGCCCCAGCATTTT.

V gene TRBV6-6 combines with J gene TRBJ1-5; D uncertain. V lost 5 bases to trimming and J lost 2 bases, with 13 bases between them. Germline values: CDR1 MNHNY, CDR2 SVGAGI (reference sequence). This CDR3 has 15 amino acids. The CDR3 sequence is CASSAARVGNQPQHF. The CDR3 DNA is TGTGCCAGCAGTGCGGCGAGGGTGGGCAATCAGCCCCAGCATTTT.

The chain is built from TRBV11-2 and TRBJ1-1; TRBD1 might be the D (6 bases). The CDR3 runs 14 residues. Trimming removed 0 bases at V and 5 bases at J, with 10 bases between. CDR1 SGHAT and CDR2 FQNNGV come from the germline V gene. DNA for the CDR3: TGTGCCAGCAGCTTAGATCAGGGACAAACTGAAGCTTTCTTT. Translation gives CASSLDQGQTEAFF.